The 18 T cell receptor beta chains presented below share a single source sample, sequenced in a study of shared clonotypes between healthy human individuals. Generated by immunoSEQ multiplex PCR, the TCRdb table keeps only in-frame clones and is missing some. The sample comprises about 1.5 million clones, around 95% of which are singletons, and roughly 1.2% rests with the top ten. The sequencing input was naive CD4+ T cells sorted from blood. Noted subset: CD45RA+ positively selected. All receptors come from a man aged 30 to 45 in good health.

This chain connects TRBV9 to TRBJ2-1; TRBD2 matches at 9 bases. This CDR3 region has 18 residues. The V gene end was trimmed by 4 bases and the J gene end by 7 bases; junction bases not matched to a gene: 18. Per germline, CDR1 SGDLS and CDR2 YYNGEE. This CDR3 is CASSPRGVAGVGSNEQFF. The CDR3 DNA follows: TGTGCCAGCAGCCCCAGGGGGGTAGCGGGAGTTGGTTCGAATGAGCAGTTCTTC.

V and J are TRBV7-8 and TRBJ2-7; D is tentatively TRBD1 or TRBD2 (7 bases each). The ends were cut back, 6 bases at V and 8 bases at J, with 14 bases in the middle. Germline values: CDR1 SGHVS, CDR2 FQNEAQ. This CDR3 comprises 12 residues. This CDR3 is CASRTGREKQYF. The DNA of the CDR3 is TGTGCCAGCAGGACAGGGCGGGAGAAGCAGTACTTC.

V gene TRBV13 combines with J gene TRBJ2-7; TRBD2 aligns across 7 bases. This CDR3 contains 17 residues. V dropped 8 bases and J dropped 6; count of bases not matched to a gene: 22. CDR1 PRHDT and CDR2 FYEKMQ come from the germline V gene (reference sequence). The CDR3 bases are TGTGCCAGCGGGGCTAGCGGTATCCCCGGGGCATTGAGCGAGCAGTACTTC. Residues: CASGASGIPGALSEQYF.

This rearrangement joins TRBV10-1 to TRBJ2-7; 11 bases match TRBD2. The CDR3 runs to 15 residues. V trimming: 0 bases; J trimming: 5 bases; junction bases outside the gene matches: 3. CDR1 and CDR2 from the germline V gene are WNHNN and SYGVQD (reference sequence). For the CDR3, the DNA is TGCGCCAGCAGTGAGTCTAGCGGGAGGGTCCACGAGCAGTACTTC. Translation: CASSESSGRVHEQYF.

The rearrangement joins TRBV10-1 to TRBJ2-7; perhaps TRBD2 as D (8 bases). The germline V gene has CDR1 WNHNN and CDR2 SYGVQD (reference sequence). V was trimmed by 6 bases and J by 3 bases, leaving 21 bases between them. The CDR3 has 16 amino acids. The CDR3 loop is CASSPSGGTANYEQYF. In DNA form, the CDR3 reads TGCGCCAGCAGCCCTTCGGGGGGGACAGCAAACTACGAGCAGTACTTC.

The rearrangement uses TRBV9 and TRBJ2-5; 7 bases map to TRBD2. The length of the CDR3 is 18 residues. Trimming removed 1 base from V and 5 bases from J; junction bases left unmatched: 17. Germline V CDR1 and CDR2: SGDLS, YYNGEE. Here the CDR3 reads CASSVSLADRRGSETQYF. CDR3 DNA: TGTGCCAGCAGCGTAAGTCTAGCGGATAGACGGGGGTCGGAGACCCAGTACTTC.

V is TRBV5-1 and J is TRBJ2-2, with a weak D call TRBD2 (6 bases). The CDR3 contains 17 residues. Trimming left V 0 bases short and J 4 bases short, with 16 bases between. Germline CDR1 is SGHRS and CDR2 is YFSETQ. The CDR3 loop reads CASSLALGGITTGELFF. The CDR3 DNA reads TGCGCCAGCAGCTTGGCTCTAGGCGGGATAACCACCGGGGAGCTGTTTTTT.

The chain uses TRBV29-1 and TRBJ2-1; TRBD2 aligns across 7 bases. The CDR3 is 14 residues long. In germline, CDR1 is SQVTM, CDR2 ANQGSEA. The junction had 9 bases not matched to a gene; V was cut back by 3 bases and J by 7 bases. Here the CDR3 reads CSVEEAGLKNEQFF. The CDR3 coding sequence is TGCAGCGTTGAGGAAGCGGGATTAAAGAATGAGCAGTTCTTC.

The rearrangement links TRBV12-5 to TRBJ2-5, with 15 nucleotides matching TRBD2. The germline V gene has CDR1 LGHNT and CDR2 FRNRAP. The ends lost 3 bases at V and 4 bases at J; junction bases unmatched: 3. This CDR3 spans 16 amino acids. The CDR3 DNA sequence: TGTGCTAGTGGTTTTGGGACTAGCGGGAGGTTAGAGACCCAGTACTTC. It translates to CASGFGTSGRLETQYF.

The genes are TRBV5-5 and TRBJ1-1, with D unresolved. The germline V gene encodes CDR1 SGHKS and CDR2 YYEKEE (reference sequence). The CDR3 is made up of 17 amino acids. Trimming removed 1 base from V and 3 bases from J, with 19 bases in between. The CDR3 bases are TGTGCCAGCAGCTTGTACGGAGGCCCTGTTCGGCACACTGAAGCTTTCTTT. It translates to CASSLYGGPVRHTEAFF.

The chain is built from TRBV19 and TRBJ2-3; TRBD2 might be the D (5 bases). The V end was cut by 1 base, the J end by 6 bases, with 14 bases between. The CDR3 has 15 amino acids. CDR1 and CDR2 from the germline V gene are LNHDA and SQIVND (reference sequence). CDR3 region: CASSIGGFGGDTQYF. The CDR3 nucleotides read TGTGCCAGTAGTATAGGGGGTTTTGGCGGGGATACGCAGTATTTT.

The V gene is TRBV5-5, the J gene TRBJ2-5, with D tentatively TRBD2 (6 bases). In germline, CDR1 is SGHKS, CDR2 YYEKEE (reference sequence). V gave up 4 bases and J gave up 3 bases, with 13 bases separating them. The CDR3 loop spans 14 amino acids. The CDR3 DNA is TGTGCCAGCAGCCCGCGGGACGGAGAAGAGACCCAGTACTTC. Its translation is CASSPRDGEETQYF.

CDR3 in amino acids: CASSIASFSSYEQYF. As DNA, the CDR3 is TGTGCCAGCAGCATAGCTTCCTTCTCCTCCTACGAGCAGTACTTC. This chain joins TRBV5-5 and TRBJ2-7, with unresolved D. V lost 4 bases and J lost 0, with 14 bases in between. CDR3 length: 15 amino acids. CDR1 is SGHKS, CDR2 YYEKEE, per germline (reference sequence).

The gene calls are TRBV7-9 and TRBJ2-1, with TRBD2 matching over 15 bases. Germline lookup yields CDR1 SEHNR and CDR2 FQNEAQ (reference sequence). V shed 5 bases, J shed 5 bases, and the junction held 7 bases outside the gene matches. This CDR3 spans 17 amino acids. The CDR3: CASSGGTSGRPHNEQFF. In nucleotides, the CDR3 is TGTGCCAGCAGCGGAGGGACTAGCGGGAGGCCCCACAATGAGCAGTTCTTC.

This chain joins TRBV5-4 and TRBJ2-1; no clear D gene. V shed 4 bases and J shed 2 bases, with 7 bases lying between them. Per the germline V gene, CDR1 is SGHNT and CDR2 is YYREEE (reference sequence). CDR3 size: 13 residues. CDR3 loop: CASSPGPYNEQFF. In DNA form, the CDR3 reads TGTGCCAGCAGCCCAGGACCCTACAATGAGCAGTTCTTC.

The chain is built from TRBV5-5 and TRBJ1-4, with D possibly being TRBD1 (6 bases). Trimming stripped 4 bases from V and 4 bases from J, with 20 bases between. The CDR3 is made up of 17 amino acids. Germline CDR1 is SGHKS and CDR2 is YYEKEE (reference sequence). In DNA, the CDR3 is TGTGCCAGCAGCCCATTCCCGGGGGCGCGAGTTAATGAAAAACTGTTTTTT. As protein: CASSPFPGARVNEKLFF.

The chain combines TRBV19 with TRBJ2-2, with 7 bases fitting TRBD2. The CDR3 contains 17 residues. The V gene end was trimmed by 3 bases and the J gene end by 6 bases; junction bases not matched to a gene: 13. CDR1 and CDR2 from the germline V gene are LNHDA and SQIVND (reference sequence). The DNA for the CDR3 is TGTGCCAGTAGTATCCCCCGGGTAGCGGGTCTTCCCGGGGAGCTGTTTTTT. Amino acid sequence: CASSIPRVAGLPGELFF.

The gene calls are TRBV5-1 and TRBJ1-2; 10 bases agree with TRBD1. This CDR3 has 16 residues. V lost 3 bases, J lost 4 bases, and 9 bases stayed unmatched. From germline, CDR1 is SGHRS and CDR2 YFSETQ. CDR3 DNA sequence: TGCGCCAGCAGCTCCGGGACAGGGGCAGGGGGCTATGGCTACACCTTC. This translates into CASSSGTGAGGYGYTF. Full variable domain (outside the CDR3, taken from reference TRBV5-1 and TRBJ1-2): KAGVTQTPRYLIKTRGQQVTLSCSPISGHRSVSWYQQTPGQGLQFLFEYFSETQRNKGNFPGRFSGRQFSNSRSEMNVSTLELGDSALYLCASSSGTGAGGYGYTFGSGTRLTVV.